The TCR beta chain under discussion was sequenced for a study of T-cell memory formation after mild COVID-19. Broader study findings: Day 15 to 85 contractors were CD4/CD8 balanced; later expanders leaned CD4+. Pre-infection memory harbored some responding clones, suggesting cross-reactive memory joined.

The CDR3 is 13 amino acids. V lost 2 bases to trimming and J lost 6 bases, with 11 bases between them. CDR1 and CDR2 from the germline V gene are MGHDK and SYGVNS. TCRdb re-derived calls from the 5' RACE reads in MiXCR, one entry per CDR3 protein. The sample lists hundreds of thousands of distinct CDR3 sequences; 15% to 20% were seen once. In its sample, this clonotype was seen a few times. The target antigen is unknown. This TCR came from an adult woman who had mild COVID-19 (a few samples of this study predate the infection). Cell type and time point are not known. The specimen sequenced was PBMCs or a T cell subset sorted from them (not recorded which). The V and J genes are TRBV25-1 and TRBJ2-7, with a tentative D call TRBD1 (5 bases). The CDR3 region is CASSERLGLEQYF. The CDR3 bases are TGTGCCAGCAGTGAACGATTGGGGCTCGAGCAGTACTTC.